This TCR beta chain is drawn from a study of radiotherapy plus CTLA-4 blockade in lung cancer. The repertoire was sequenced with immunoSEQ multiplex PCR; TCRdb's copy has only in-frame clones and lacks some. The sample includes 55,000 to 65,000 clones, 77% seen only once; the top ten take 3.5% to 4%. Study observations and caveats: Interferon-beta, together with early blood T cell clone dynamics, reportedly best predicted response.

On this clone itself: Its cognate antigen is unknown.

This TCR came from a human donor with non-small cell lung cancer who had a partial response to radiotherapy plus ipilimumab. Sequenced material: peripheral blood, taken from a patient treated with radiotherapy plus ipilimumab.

CDR3 in amino acids: CASSPGQGAPGDYEQYF. The CDR3 nucleotides read TGTGCCAGCAGCCCCGGACAGGGCGCACCGGGGGACTACGAGCAGTACTTC. V is TRBV7-9 and J is TRBJ2-7; 8 bases align to TRBD1. CDR1 is SEHNR, CDR2 FQNEAQ, per germline (reference sequence). The CDR3 runs to 17 residues. The V gene end was trimmed by 5 bases and the J gene end by 3 bases; junction bases not matched to a gene: 15.